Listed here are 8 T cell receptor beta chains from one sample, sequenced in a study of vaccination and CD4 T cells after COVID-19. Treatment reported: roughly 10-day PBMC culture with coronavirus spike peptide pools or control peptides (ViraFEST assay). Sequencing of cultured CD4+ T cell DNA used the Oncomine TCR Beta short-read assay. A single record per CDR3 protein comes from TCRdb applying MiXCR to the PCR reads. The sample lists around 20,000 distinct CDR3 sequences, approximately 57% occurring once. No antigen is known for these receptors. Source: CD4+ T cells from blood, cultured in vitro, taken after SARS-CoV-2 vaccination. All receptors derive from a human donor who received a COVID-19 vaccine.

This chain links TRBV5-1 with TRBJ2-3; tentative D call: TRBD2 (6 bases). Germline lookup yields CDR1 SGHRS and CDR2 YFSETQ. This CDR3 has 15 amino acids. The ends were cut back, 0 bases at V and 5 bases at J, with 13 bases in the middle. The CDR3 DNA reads TGCGCCAGCAGCTTGGCGGCGGGGCGAGGAGATACGCAGTATTTT. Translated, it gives CASSLAAGRGDTQYF.

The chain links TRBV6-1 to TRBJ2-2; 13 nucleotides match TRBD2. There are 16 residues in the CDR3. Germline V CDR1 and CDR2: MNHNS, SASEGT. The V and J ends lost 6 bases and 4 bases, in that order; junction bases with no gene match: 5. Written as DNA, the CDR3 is TGTGCCAGCAGACAACTAGCGGGGGGGCCCACCGGGGAGCTGTTTTTT. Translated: CASRQLAGGPTGELFF.

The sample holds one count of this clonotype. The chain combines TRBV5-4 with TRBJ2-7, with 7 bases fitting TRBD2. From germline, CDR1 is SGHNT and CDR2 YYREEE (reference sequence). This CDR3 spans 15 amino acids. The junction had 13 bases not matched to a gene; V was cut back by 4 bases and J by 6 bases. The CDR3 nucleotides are TGTGCCAGCAGCGAGGATGCCGGGGGGATGGGCGAGCAGTACTTC. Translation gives CASSEDAGGMGEQYF.

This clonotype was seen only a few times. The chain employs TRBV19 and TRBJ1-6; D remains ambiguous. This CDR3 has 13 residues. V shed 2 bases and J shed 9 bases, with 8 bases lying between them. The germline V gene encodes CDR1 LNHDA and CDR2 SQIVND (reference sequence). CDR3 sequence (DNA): TGTGCCAGTAGTATAACCCGTGGTTCACCCCTCCACTTT. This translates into CASSITRGSPLHF.

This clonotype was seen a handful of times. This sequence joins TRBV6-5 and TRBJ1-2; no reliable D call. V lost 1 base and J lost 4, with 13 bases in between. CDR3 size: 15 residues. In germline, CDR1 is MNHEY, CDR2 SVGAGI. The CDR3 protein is CASSYWVEEGYGYTF. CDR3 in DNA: TGTGCCAGCAGTTACTGGGTAGAGGAAGGCTATGGCTACACCTTC.

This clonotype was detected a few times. CDR3: CSAREGAAWANEQFF. The CDR3 coding sequence is TGCAGTGCTAGAGAGGGCGCGGCGTGGGCCAATGAGCAGTTCTTC. The chain couples TRBV20-1 to TRBJ2-1; D uncertain. Germline CDR1 DFQATT, CDR2 SNEGSKA (reference sequence). The germline V and J ends were trimmed by 0 bases and 6 bases, with 15 bases remaining between them. The CDR3 covers 15 residues.

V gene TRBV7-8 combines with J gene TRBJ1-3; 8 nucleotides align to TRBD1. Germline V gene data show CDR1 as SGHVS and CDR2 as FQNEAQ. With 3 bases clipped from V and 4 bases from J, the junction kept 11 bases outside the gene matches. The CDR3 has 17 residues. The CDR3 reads CASSLGRGRVRGNTIYF. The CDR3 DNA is TGTGCCAGCAGCTTGGGCAGGGGGCGCGTAAGAGGAAACACCATATATTTT.

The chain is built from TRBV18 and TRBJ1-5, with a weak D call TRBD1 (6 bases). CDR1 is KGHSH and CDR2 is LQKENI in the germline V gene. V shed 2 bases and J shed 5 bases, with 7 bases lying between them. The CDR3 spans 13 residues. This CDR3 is CASSPGGDQPQHF. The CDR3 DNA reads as TGTGCCAGCTCACCAGGGGGCGATCAGCCCCAGCATTTT.